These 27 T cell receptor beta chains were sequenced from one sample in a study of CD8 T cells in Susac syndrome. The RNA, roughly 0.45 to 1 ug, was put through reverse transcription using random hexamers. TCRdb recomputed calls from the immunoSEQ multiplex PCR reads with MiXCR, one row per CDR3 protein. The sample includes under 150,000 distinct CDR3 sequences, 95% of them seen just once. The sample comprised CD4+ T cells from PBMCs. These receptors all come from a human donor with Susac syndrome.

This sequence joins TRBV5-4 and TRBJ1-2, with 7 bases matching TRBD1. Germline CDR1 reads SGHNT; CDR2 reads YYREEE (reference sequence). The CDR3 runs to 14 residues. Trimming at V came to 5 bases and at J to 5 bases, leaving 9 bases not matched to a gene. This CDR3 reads CASSKSTGSYGYTF. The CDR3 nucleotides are TGTGCCAGCAGTAAGTCGACAGGGAGTTATGGCTACACCTTC.

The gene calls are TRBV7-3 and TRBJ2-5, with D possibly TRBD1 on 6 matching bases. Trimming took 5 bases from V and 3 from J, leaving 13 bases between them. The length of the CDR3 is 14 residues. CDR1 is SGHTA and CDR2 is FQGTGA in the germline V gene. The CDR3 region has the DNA TGTGCCAGCAGCCCAACCGGGACAAAAGAGACCCAGTACTTC. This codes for CASSPTGTKETQYF.

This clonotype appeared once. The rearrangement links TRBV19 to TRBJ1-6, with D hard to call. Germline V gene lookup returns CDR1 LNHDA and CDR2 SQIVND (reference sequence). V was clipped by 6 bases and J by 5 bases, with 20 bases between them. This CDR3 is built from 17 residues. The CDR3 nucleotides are TGTGCCAGTAGGGTGGACGCCGGACCTGTGAATAATTCACCCCTCCACTTT. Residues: CASRVDAGPVNNSPLHF.

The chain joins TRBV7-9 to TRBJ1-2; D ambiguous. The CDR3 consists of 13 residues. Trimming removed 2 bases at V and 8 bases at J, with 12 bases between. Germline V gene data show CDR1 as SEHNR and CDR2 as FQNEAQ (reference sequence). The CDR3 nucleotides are TGTGCCAGCAGCTTAATTGGGCGTTACGGCTACACCTTC. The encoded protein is CASSLIGRYGYTF.

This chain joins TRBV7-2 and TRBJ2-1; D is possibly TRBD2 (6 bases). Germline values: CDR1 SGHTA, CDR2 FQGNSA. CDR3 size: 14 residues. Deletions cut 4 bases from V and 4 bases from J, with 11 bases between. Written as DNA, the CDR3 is TGTGCCAGCAGCTACCCGGGGGAGTACAATGAGCAGTTCTTC. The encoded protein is CASSYPGEYNEQFF.

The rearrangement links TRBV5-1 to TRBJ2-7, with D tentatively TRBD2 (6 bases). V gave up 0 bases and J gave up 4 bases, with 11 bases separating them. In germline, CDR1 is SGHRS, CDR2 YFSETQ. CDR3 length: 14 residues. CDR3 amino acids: CASSLEEGAYEQYF. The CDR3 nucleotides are TGCGCCAGCAGCTTGGAGGAGGGCGCTTACGAGCAGTACTTC.

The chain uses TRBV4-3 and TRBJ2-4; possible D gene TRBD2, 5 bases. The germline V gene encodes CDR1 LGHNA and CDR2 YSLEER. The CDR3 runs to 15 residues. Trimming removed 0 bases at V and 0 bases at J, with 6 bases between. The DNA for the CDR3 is TGCGCCAGCAGCCAAGACGGGGTAGCCAAAAACATTCAGTACTTC. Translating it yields CASSQDGVAKNIQYF.

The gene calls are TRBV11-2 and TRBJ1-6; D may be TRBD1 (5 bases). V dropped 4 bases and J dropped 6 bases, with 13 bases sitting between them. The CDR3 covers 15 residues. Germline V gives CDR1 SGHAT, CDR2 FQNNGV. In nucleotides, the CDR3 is TGTGCCAGCAGCTCGGGACTTACAATTAATTCACCCCTCCACTTT. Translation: CASSSGLTINSPLHF.

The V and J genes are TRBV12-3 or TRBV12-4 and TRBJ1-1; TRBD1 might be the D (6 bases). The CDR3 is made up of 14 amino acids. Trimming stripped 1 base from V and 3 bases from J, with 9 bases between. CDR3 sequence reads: CASSLVGGDTEAFF. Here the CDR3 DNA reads TGTGCCAGCAGTTTAGTAGGGGGTGACACTGAAGCTTTCTTT.

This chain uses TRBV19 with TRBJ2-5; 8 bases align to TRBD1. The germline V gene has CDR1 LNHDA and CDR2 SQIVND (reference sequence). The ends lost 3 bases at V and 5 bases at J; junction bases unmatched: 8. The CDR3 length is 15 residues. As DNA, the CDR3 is TGTGCCAGTAGTATCAGGACAGGGTATGGCGAGACCCAGTACTTC. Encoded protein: CASSIRTGYGETQYF.

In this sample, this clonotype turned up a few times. CDR3 DNA: TGTGCCAGCAGTTTTGAGGACAACTATGGCTACACCTTC. The encoded protein is CASSFEDNYGYTF. The chain links TRBV12-3 or TRBV12-4 to TRBJ1-2; D is uncertain. CDR3 length: 13 amino acids. V was shortened by 3 bases and J by 2 bases, with 7 bases between the two germline ends.

The CDR3: CASTFVGADTQYF. CDR3 coding DNA: TGTGCCAGCACCTTTGTAGGCGCAGATACGCAGTATTTT. The chain carries TRBV4-2 and TRBJ2-3, with D unclear. Germline values: CDR1 LGHNA, CDR2 YNFKEQ. This CDR3 is built from 13 residues. Trimming stripped 7 bases from V and 4 bases from J, with 12 bases between.

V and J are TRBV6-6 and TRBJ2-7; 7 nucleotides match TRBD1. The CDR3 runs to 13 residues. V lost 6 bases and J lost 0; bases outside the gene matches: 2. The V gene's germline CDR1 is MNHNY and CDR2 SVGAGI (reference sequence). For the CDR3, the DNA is TGTGCCAGCAGCAGGGGGAACTCCTACGAGCAGTACTTC. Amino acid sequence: CASSRGNSYEQYF.

The CDR3 DNA is TGCGCCAGCAGCTTGACTAGCGATCCCTACAATGAGCAGTTCTTC. Amino acids: CASSLTSDPYNEQFF. V gene TRBV5-1 combines with J gene TRBJ2-1, with 7 bases matching TRBD2. The CDR3 is 15 amino acids. The V gene end was trimmed by 1 base and the J gene end by 2 bases; junction bases not matched to a gene: 3. CDR1 is SGHRS, CDR2 YFSETQ, per germline.

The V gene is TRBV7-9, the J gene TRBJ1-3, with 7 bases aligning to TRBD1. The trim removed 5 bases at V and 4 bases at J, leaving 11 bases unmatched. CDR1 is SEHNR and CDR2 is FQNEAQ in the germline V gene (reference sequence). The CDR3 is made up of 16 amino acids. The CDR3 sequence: CASSVTGAVEGNTIYF. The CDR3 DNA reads TGTGCCAGCAGCGTTACAGGGGCGGTGGAAGGAAACACCATATATTTT.

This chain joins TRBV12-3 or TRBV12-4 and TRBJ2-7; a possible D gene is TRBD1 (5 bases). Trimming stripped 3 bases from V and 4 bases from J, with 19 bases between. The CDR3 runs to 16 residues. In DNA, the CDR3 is TGTGCCAGCAGTTTTATTCCCCCGGCAGGGCGGTACGAGCAGTACTTC. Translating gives CASSFIPPAGRYEQYF.

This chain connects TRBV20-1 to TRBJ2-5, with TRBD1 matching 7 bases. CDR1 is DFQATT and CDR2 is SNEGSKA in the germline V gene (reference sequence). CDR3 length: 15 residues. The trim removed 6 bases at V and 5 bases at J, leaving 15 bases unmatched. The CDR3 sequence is CSAPGTARVRETQYF. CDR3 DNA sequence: TGCAGTGCCCCCGGGACAGCGAGGGTAAGGGAGACCCAGTACTTC.

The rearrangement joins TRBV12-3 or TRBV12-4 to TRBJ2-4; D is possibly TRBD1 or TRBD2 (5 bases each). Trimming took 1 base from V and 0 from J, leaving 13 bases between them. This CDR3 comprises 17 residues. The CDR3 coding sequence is TGTGCCAGCAGTTTAGGGGGGAGCCTTTTAGCCAAAAACATTCAGTACTTC. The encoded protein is CASSLGGSLLAKNIQYF.

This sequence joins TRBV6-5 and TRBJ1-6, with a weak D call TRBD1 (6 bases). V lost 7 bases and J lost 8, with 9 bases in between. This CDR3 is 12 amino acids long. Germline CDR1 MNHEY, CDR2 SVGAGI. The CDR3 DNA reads TGTGCCAGCAAGGGGGGGGATTCACCCCTCCACTTT. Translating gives CASKGGDSPLHF.

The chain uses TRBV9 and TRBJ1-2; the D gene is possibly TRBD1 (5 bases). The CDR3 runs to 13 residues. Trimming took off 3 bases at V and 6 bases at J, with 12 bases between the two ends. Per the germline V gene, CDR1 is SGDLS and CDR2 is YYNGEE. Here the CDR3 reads CASSAQGSHGYTF. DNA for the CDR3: TGTGCCAGCAGCGCCCAGGGCTCCCATGGCTACACCTTC.

CDR3 DNA: TGTGCCAGCACTATGGGGACAGACACCGGGGAGCTGTTTTTT. Its translation: CASTMGTDTGELFF. The chain links TRBV2 to TRBJ2-2, with 7 bases lining up with TRBD1. The CDR3 totals 14 residues. Germline assignment: CDR1 SNHLY and CDR2 FYNNEI. V was clipped by 7 bases and J by 3 bases; unmatched bases: 5.

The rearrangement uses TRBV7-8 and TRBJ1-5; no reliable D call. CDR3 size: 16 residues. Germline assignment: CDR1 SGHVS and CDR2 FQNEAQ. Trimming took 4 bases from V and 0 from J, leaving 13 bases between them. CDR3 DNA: TGTGCCAGCAGCTGGGAACAGCGACATAGCAATCAGCCCCAGCATTTT. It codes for CASSWEQRHSNQPQHF.

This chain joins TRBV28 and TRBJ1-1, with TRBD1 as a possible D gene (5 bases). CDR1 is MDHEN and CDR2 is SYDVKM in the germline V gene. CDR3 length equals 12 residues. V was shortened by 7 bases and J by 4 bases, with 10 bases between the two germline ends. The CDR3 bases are TGTGCCAGCACCAGGGACGGCACTGAAGCTTTCTTT. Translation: CASTRDGTEAFF. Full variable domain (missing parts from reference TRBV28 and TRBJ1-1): DVKVTQSSRYLVKRTGEKVFLECVQDMDHENMFWYRQDPGLGLRLIYFSYDVKMKEKGDIPEGYSVSREKKERFSLILESASTNQTSMYLCASTRDGTEAFFGQGTRLTVV.

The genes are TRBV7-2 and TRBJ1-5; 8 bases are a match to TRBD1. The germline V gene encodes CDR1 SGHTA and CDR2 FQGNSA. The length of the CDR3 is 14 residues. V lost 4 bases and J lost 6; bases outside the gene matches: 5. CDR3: CASSSRGRGQPQHF. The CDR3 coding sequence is TGTGCCAGCAGCTCCAGGGGGCGAGGTCAGCCCCAGCATTTT.

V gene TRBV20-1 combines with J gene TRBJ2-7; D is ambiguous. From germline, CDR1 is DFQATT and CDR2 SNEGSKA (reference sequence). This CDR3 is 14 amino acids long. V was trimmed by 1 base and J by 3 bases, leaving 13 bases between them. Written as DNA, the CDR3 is TGCAGTGCTAGAGTCCCCCAGTTCGGCTACGAGCAGTACTTC. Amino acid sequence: CSARVPQFGYEQYF.

This chain's CDR3 is CASSRGGNTEAFF. The CDR3 nucleotides are TGTGCCAGCAGCCGGGGAGGGAACACTGAAGCTTTCTTT. The chain recombines TRBV3-1 with TRBJ1-1, with D unclear. CDR1 LGHDT and CDR2 YNNKEL come from the germline V gene (reference sequence). V dropped 4 bases and J dropped 1 base, with 7 bases sitting between them. The CDR3 contains 13 residues.

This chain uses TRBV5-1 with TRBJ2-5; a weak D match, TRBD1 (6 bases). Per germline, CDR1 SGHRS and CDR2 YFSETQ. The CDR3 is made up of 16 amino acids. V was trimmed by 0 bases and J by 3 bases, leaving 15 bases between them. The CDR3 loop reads CASSLGTVNPKETQYF. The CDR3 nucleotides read TGCGCCAGCAGCTTGGGGACAGTCAACCCAAAAGAGACCCAGTACTTC.